A single sample gave rise to the 21 T cell receptor beta chains below, sequenced in a study of cytomegalovirus exposure and HLA in healthy donors. The primer mix had 60 Vbeta and 13 Jbeta primers. Using immunoSEQ multiplex PCR, the repertoire was profiled, and TCRdb retains in-frame clones only, with some absent. The listing records more than 95,000 clones. The sample comprised PBMCs. The source of these receptors is a man in his forties or fifties in good health and CMV-seronegative.

J is TRBJ1-1 and V is TRBV5-4; D is undetermined. Trimming cost V 2 bases and J 8 bases, with 7 bases left between them. Looked up from germline, CDR1 is SGHNT and CDR2 is YYREEE (reference sequence). The CDR3 spans 11 residues. The CDR3 DNA follows: TGTGCCAGCAGCTTAAACGGGGAAGCTTTCTTT. The encoded protein is CASSLNGEAFF.

The chain combines TRBV11-2 with TRBJ1-2; D ambiguous. The germline V gene encodes CDR1 SGHAT and CDR2 FQNNGV. The CDR3 is 12 residues long. The V end was cut by 1 base, the J end by 8 bases, with 8 bases between. CDR3 loop: CASSLGSRGYTF. Here the CDR3 DNA reads TGTGCCAGCAGCTTAGGTTCACGGGGCTACACCTTC.

The CDR3 sequence: CASSTTGGSNHYGYTF. In DNA, the CDR3 is TGTGCCAGCAGTACAACAGGGGGCTCAAATCACTATGGCTACACCTTC. The genes are TRBV2 and TRBJ1-2; the match to TRBD1 covers 9 bases. The CDR3 loop spans 16 amino acids. CDR1 is SNHLY and CDR2 is FYNNEI in the germline V gene. V shed 5 bases, J shed 3 bases, and the junction held 10 bases outside the gene matches.

The J gene is TRBJ2-5, the V gene TRBV28, with D uncertain. Trimming cost V 5 bases and J 2 bases, with 15 bases left between them. The CDR3 has 15 residues. Germline CDR1 MDHEN, CDR2 SYDVKM. The CDR3 coding sequence is TGTGCCAGCAGTACCGGCCAGGAAGGACAAGAGACCCAGTACTTC. As protein: CASSTGQEGQETQYF.

The chain uses TRBV6-1 and TRBJ2-7; 8 bases align to TRBD2. The CDR3 contains 14 residues. Losses at the gene ends were 6 bases for V and 4 bases for J; bases not matched to a gene: 8. CDR1 MNHNS and CDR2 SASEGT come from the germline V gene. The CDR3 DNA reads as TGTGCCAGCAGATCCGGGACTAGAGGTTACGAGCAGTACTTC. Translation gives CASRSGTRGYEQYF.

The rearrangement links TRBV19 to TRBJ2-7; 9 bases align to TRBD1. Germline V gene sequence: CDR1 LNHDA, CDR2 SQIVND (reference sequence). The length of the CDR3 is 14 residues. V trimming: 7 bases; J trimming: 4 bases; junction bases outside the gene matches: 8. DNA for the CDR3: TGTGCCAGTACCACGGGACAGGGCGGTTACGAGCAGTACTTC. Translated, it gives CASTTGQGGYEQYF.

V usage is TRBV2 and J usage is TRBJ1-5, with D possibly being TRBD1 (5 bases). V lost 5 bases and J lost 4, with 15 bases in between. The CDR3 loop spans 15 amino acids. Per the germline V gene, CDR1 is SNHLY and CDR2 is FYNNEI. The chain's CDR3 is CASSSDSLGNQPQHF. The CDR3 DNA follows: TGTGCCAGCAGTTCCGACAGCCTAGGGAATCAGCCCCAGCATTTT.

The chain recombines TRBV15 with TRBJ2-5, with a possible D match to TRBD2 (5 bases). CDR3 size: 13 residues. Germline CDR1 is LNHNV and CDR2 is YYDKDF (reference sequence). The V end lost 0 bases, the J end lost 4 bases, and 6 bases lay between the germline ends. CDR3 in amino acids: CATSREEVETQYF. The CDR3 coding sequence is TGTGCCACCAGCAGAGAGGAGGTAGAGACCCAGTACTTC.

The chain employs TRBV9 and TRBJ2-5; D possibly corresponds to TRBD2 (5 bases). V lost 0 bases, J lost 1 base, and 7 bases lay in between. Germline-derived CDR1 and CDR2 are SGDLS and YYNGEE. The CDR3 has 14 residues. The CDR3 DNA sequence: TGTGCCAGCAGCGTAGGGACTCTCCAAGAGACCCAGTACTTC. Translating it yields CASSVGTLQETQYF.

This chain uses TRBV19 with TRBJ2-1; 8 bases fit TRBD2. CDR1 is LNHDA, CDR2 SQIVND, per germline (reference sequence). V trimming: 3 bases; J trimming: 3 bases; junction bases outside the gene matches: 10. The CDR3 consists of 17 residues. The CDR3 is CASSIALAGMGYNEQFF. In DNA form, the CDR3 reads TGTGCCAGTAGTATCGCCCTAGCGGGTATGGGCTACAATGAGCAGTTCTTC.

CDR3 nucleotides: TGTGCCAGCAGTTCATCCGGGACTACGGGCGGGGAGCTGTTTTTT. Residues: CASSSSGTTGGELFF. V gene TRBV27 combines with J gene TRBJ2-2, with TRBD2 matching 7 bases. V lost 4 bases, J lost 7 bases, and 9 bases stayed unmatched. The CDR3 runs to 15 residues. CDR1 is MNHEY and CDR2 is SMNVEV in the germline V gene (reference sequence).

The CDR3 sequence is CASSEDITYEQYF. CDR3 coding DNA: TGTGCCAGCTCAGAGGACATAACCTACGAGCAGTACTTC. The chain uses TRBV18 and TRBJ2-7; possibly TRBD1 for D (5 bases). Per germline, CDR1 KGHSH and CDR2 LQKENI. V was trimmed by 5 bases and J by 2 bases, leaving 10 bases between them. CDR3 size: 13 residues.

The V and J genes are TRBV2 and TRBJ2-7; possibly TRBD1 for D (5 bases). The germline gives CDR1 SNHLY, CDR2 FYNNEI. The V and J ends lost 8 bases and 2 bases respectively, with 10 bases between them. This CDR3 contains 12 residues. CDR3: CASGQGTYEQYF. CDR3 in DNA: TGTGCCAGCGGGCAGGGAACCTACGAGCAGTACTTC.

The rearrangement uses TRBV30 and TRBJ2-2, with D tentatively TRBD2 (7 bases). Trimming stripped 8 bases from V and 5 bases from J, with 18 bases between. This CDR3 contains 14 residues. The germline CDR1 and CDR2 sequences are GTSNPN and SVGIG (reference sequence). CDR3 nucleotide sequence: TGTGCCCGTTCGGAGGGAGGGGGGACCGGGGAGCTGTTTTTT. Protein: CARSEGGGTGELFF.

CDR3 loop: CASSSPDRGLIGQPQHF. The DNA for the CDR3 is TGTGCCAGCAGCTCTCCCGACAGGGGTCTCATCGGGCAGCCCCAGCATTTT. The V call is TRBV7-6, the J call TRBJ1-5; 8 bases are a match to TRBD1. Germline V gives CDR1 SGHVS, CDR2 FNYEAQ. The V and J ends lost 4 bases and 7 bases, in that order; junction bases with no gene match: 15. The CDR3 contains 17 residues.

V gene TRBV15 combines with J gene TRBJ2-5; 8 nucleotides align to TRBD1. With the DNA end fitting TRBJ2-7 better, the J assignment may be wrong. The CDR3 totals 15 residues. CDR1 is LNHNV and CDR2 is YYDKDF in the germline V gene (reference sequence). Here the CDR3 DNA reads TGTGCCACCAGCAGAGAACAGGGGGGCTCCTACGAGCAGTACTTC. Translated: CATSREQGGSYEQYF.

The CDR3 sequence: CASSYSASGDTEAFF. CDR3 bases: TGTGCCAGCAGTTACTCGGCCTCGGGGGACACTGAAGCTTTCTTT. The J gene is TRBJ1-1, the V gene TRBV6-5, with D possibly matching TRBD1 (5 bases). The V gene's germline CDR1 is MNHEY and CDR2 SVGAGI. The CDR3 spans 15 residues. V lost 0 bases, J lost 3 bases, and 11 bases lay in between.

The genes are TRBV5-6 and TRBJ2-7; a possible D gene is TRBD2 (5 bases). V was clipped by 4 bases and J by 9 bases, with 29 bases between them. CDR1 SGHDT and CDR2 YYEEEE come from the germline V gene. The CDR3 is made up of 17 amino acids. DNA of the CDR3: TGTGCCAGCAGCCTGTGGGAGTCAGCGGCACAACGACTTCGGCAGTACTTC. This gives the protein CASSLWESAAQRLRQYF.

This chain uses TRBV23-1 with TRBJ1-1; D is possibly TRBD1 (6 bases). Being an ORF, TRBV23-1 has a function that is uncertain. The ends were cut back, 0 bases at V and 7 bases at J, with 27 bases in the middle. This CDR3 has 19 residues. The CDR3 region has the DNA TGCGCCAGCAGTCAATCTCCTTCCCATACAGGGCTCCTCGTCTATGAAGCTTTCTTT. It is translated as CASSQSPSHTGLLVYEAFF.

This rearrangement joins TRBV11-3 to TRBJ2-4; a possible D gene is TRBD2 (6 bases). The germline V gene encodes CDR1 SGHNT and CDR2 YENEEA. The CDR3 loop spans 16 amino acids. V was trimmed by 1 base and J by 2 bases, leaving 12 bases between them. CDR3: CASSLGGLLSKNIQYF. In nucleotides, the CDR3 is TGTGCCAGCAGCTTAGGGGGACTTTTGTCCAAAAACATTCAGTACTTC.

The CDR3 coding sequence is TGTGCCAGCCGCTCCGGGACAGGGGACTATGGCTACACCTTC. Translated: CASRSGTGDYGYTF. This chain joins TRBV11-2 and TRBJ1-2, with 10 bases identical to TRBD1. The J segment lost 3 bases and the V segment lost 8 bases, leaving 6 bases of the junction unmatched. This CDR3 comprises 14 residues. The germline CDR1 and CDR2 sequences are SGHAT and FQNNGV. The variable domain in full, with the rest retrieved from reference TRBV11-2 and TRBJ1-2, is EAGVAQSPRYKIIEKRQSVAFWCNPISGHATLYWYQQILGQGPKLLIQFQNNGVVDDSQLPKDRFSAERLKGVDSTLKIQPAKLEDSAVYLCASRSGTGDYGYTFGSGTRLTVV.